This entry lists 25 T cell receptor beta chains sequenced from one sample in a study of cytomegalovirus exposure and HLA in healthy donors. This PCR relied on a set of 60 Vbeta primers and 13 Jbeta primers. Clones were read by immunoSEQ multiplex PCR, and TCRdb kept only the in-frame ones, dropping some. The sample holds under 200,000 clones, about 84% seen once. Sequencing was done on a sample of PBMCs. All receptors derive from a woman in her 30s in good health and CMV-seropositive.

This chain connects TRBV7-8 to TRBJ2-3, with 11 bases fitting TRBD2. With V trimmed by 1 base and J by 2 bases, 2 bases remained unmatched. From germline, CDR1 is SGHVS and CDR2 FQNEAQ. This CDR3 has 16 amino acids. The CDR3 bases are TGTGCCAGCAGCTTAGGACTAGCGGGGATCACAGATACGCAGTATTTT. It yields the protein CASSLGLAGITDTQYF.

This chain uses TRBV2 with TRBJ1-5; TRBD1 matches 11 bases. With 5 bases clipped from V and 6 bases from J, the junction kept 9 bases outside the gene matches. This CDR3 has 16 residues. CDR1 is SNHLY, CDR2 FYNNEI, per germline. CDR3 nucleotide sequence: TGTGCCAGCAGTCCCGGGACAGGGGGAGGGATTCAGCCCCAGCATTTT. Protein sequence: CASSPGTGGGIQPQHF.

The rearrangement links TRBV5-5 to TRBJ1-6; D unclear. Trimming shortened V by 3 bases and J by 10 bases, and 5 bases separated the two germline ends. Germline V CDR1 and CDR2: SGHKS, YYEKEE (reference sequence). CDR3 length: 11 amino acids. The CDR3 DNA reads TGTGCCAGCAGCTGGGAGTCACCCCTCCACTTT. Translation gives CASSWESPLHF.

This clone has more than one count but fewer than ten. The gene calls are TRBV6-6 and TRBJ2-7; D uncertain. Looked up from germline, CDR1 is MNHNY and CDR2 is SVGAGI (reference sequence). CDR3 length: 15 residues. V dropped 3 bases and J dropped 6 bases, with 18 bases sitting between them. The DNA of the CDR3 is TGTGCCAGCAGTTATTTTCCCATGGCGAGAGGCGAGCAGTACTTC. It translates to CASSYFPMARGEQYF.

The chain employs TRBV10-3 and TRBJ2-3; D is possibly TRBD2 (5 bases). In germline, CDR1 is ENHRY, CDR2 SYGVKD. V was trimmed by 6 bases and J by 3 bases, leaving 7 bases between them. The CDR3 covers 12 residues. CDR3 amino acids: CAISTGTDTQYF. In nucleotides, the CDR3 is TGTGCCATCAGCACGGGGACAGATACGCAGTATTTT.

This chain uses TRBV6-6 with TRBJ2-7, with TRBD1 matching over 7 bases. CDR1 and CDR2 (germline): MNHNY, SVGAGI (reference sequence). The CDR3 is 14 residues long. With V trimmed by 6 bases and J by 0 bases, 5 bases remained unmatched. The CDR3 sequence is CASRGTANSYEQYF. The DNA for the CDR3 is TGTGCCAGCAGGGGGACAGCAAACTCCTACGAGCAGTACTTC.

V usage is TRBV11-2 and J usage is TRBJ2-1; D may be TRBD2 (5 bases). Looked up from germline, CDR1 is SGHAT and CDR2 is FQNNGV. The CDR3 is 13 residues long. V was cut by 7 bases and J by 9 bases, with 16 bases left in between. The CDR3 DNA reads as TGTGCCAGCACCCCAACTAGAAGCGGTGAGCAGTTCTTC. This translates into CASTPTRSGEQFF.

The V and J genes are TRBV27 and TRBJ1-2; 7 bases match TRBD1. The CDR3 runs to 17 residues. V dropped 3 bases and J dropped 4; count of bases not matched to a gene: 14. Germline V gene lookup returns CDR1 MNHEY and CDR2 SMNVEV (reference sequence). This CDR3 is CASSFYRGSEVGYGYTF. The CDR3 DNA reads TGTGCCAGCAGTTTTTACAGGGGAAGCGAAGTGGGCTATGGCTACACCTTC.

With regard to this clone: The same CDR3 arises from other DNA sequences in this sample as well. J is TRBJ1-6 and V is TRBV6-5; 9 nucleotides align to TRBD1. V shed 8 bases, J shed 7 bases, and the junction held 3 bases outside the gene matches. The CDR3 runs 13 residues. Per germline, CDR1 MNHEY and CDR2 SVGAGI. CDR3 protein: CASGGQGNSPLHF. In DNA, the CDR3 is TGTGCCAGCGGAGGACAGGGGAATTCACCCCTCCACTTT.

The V gene is TRBV19, the J gene TRBJ1-5; 8 bases are a match to TRBD1. Germline V gene sequence: CDR1 LNHDA, CDR2 SQIVND (reference sequence). The CDR3 has 14 amino acids. Losses at the gene ends were 6 bases for V and 2 bases for J; bases not matched to a gene: 3. CDR3 sequence reads: CASRPTGGNQPQHF. CDR3 DNA sequence: TGTGCCAGTAGGCCGACAGGGGGCAATCAGCCCCAGCATTTT.

This clone was counted once. V is TRBV6-1 and J is TRBJ2-7; 7 nucleotides match TRBD1. Germline-derived CDR1 and CDR2 are MNHNS and SASEGT. Trimming took 7 bases from V and 0 from J; bases not matched to a gene: 6. The CDR3 extends over 14 amino acids. The CDR3 is CASTRGQSSYEQYF. The CDR3 nucleotides are TGTGCCAGCACCAGGGGACAGAGCTCCTACGAGCAGTACTTC.

The V and J genes are TRBV30 and TRBJ2-7, with D possibly TRBD2 on 6 matching bases. Trimming cost V 2 bases and J 3 bases, with 17 bases left between them. This CDR3 region has 15 residues. Germline loops: CDR1 GTSNPN, CDR2 SVGIG (reference sequence). Here the CDR3 reads CAWSNGEDLIYEQYF. For the CDR3, the DNA is TGTGCCTGGAGTAACGGGGAGGACTTAATCTACGAGCAGTACTTC.

As DNA, the CDR3 is TGTGCCAGCTCCCTCCTTCCGGGACAGGGGGAGTACGAGCAGTACTTC. Translating gives CASSLLPGQGEYEQYF. V and J are TRBV28 and TRBJ2-7, with 11 nucleotides matching TRBD1. The germline gives CDR1 MDHEN, CDR2 SYDVKM. This CDR3 is 16 amino acids long. V lost 8 bases to trimming and J lost 4 bases; unmatched junction nucleotides: 13.

The V and J genes are TRBV2 and TRBJ1-1; D is undetermined. Germline CDR1 SNHLY, CDR2 FYNNEI. Trimming pared 8 bases from V and 0 bases from J, leaving 4 bases between. The CDR3 has 11 amino acids. This CDR3 reads CASAMNTEAFF. DNA of the CDR3: TGTGCCAGCGCGATGAACACTGAAGCTTTCTTT.

V is TRBV7-9 and J is TRBJ2-1, with 9 bases identical to TRBD1. This CDR3 is built from 12 residues. V shed 5 bases and J 10 bases; nucleotides not matched to a gene: 3. The germline gives CDR1 SEHNR, CDR2 FQNEAQ (reference sequence). Here the CDR3 reads CASSPGTGEQFF. The CDR3 nucleotides read TGTGCCAGCAGCCCCGGGACAGGGGAGCAGTTCTTC.

The rearrangement joins TRBV29-1 to TRBJ2-3; D is undetermined. Trimming stripped 7 bases from V and 6 bases from J, with 14 bases between. From germline, CDR1 is SQVTM and CDR2 ANQGSEA. This CDR3 has 12 amino acids. Here the CDR3 reads CSADSTGDTQYF. The CDR3 DNA follows: TGCAGCGCCGACTCGACCGGGGATACGCAGTATTTT.

The rearrangement uses TRBV7-6 and TRBJ2-7; TRBD1 aligns across 7 bases. This CDR3 contains 12 residues. Germline CDR1 and CDR2: SGHVS and FNYEAQ. V gave up 6 bases and J gave up 6 bases; unmatched junction bases: 5. The CDR3 protein is CASRDRVGEQYF. The CDR3 region has the DNA TGTGCCAGCAGAGACAGGGTCGGCGAGCAGTACTTC.

J is TRBJ2-7 and V is TRBV11-2; TRBD2 matches 7 bases. The CDR3 spans 15 residues. With V trimmed by 2 bases and J by 2 bases, 6 bases remained unmatched. Germline CDR1 and CDR2: SGHAT and FQNNGV. The CDR3 DNA reads as TGTGCCAGCAGCTTAACGTCCCTAGCGGCCTACGAGCAGTACTTC. Residues: CASSLTSLAAYEQYF.

The rearrangement links TRBV5-6 to TRBJ2-5; 8 bases are a match to TRBD2. CDR1 SGHDT and CDR2 YYEEEE come from the germline V gene. The CDR3 totals 15 residues. V was pared by 2 bases and J by 5 bases, with 8 bases of the junction left unmatched. The CDR3 reads CASSLAGVSRETQYF. DNA of the CDR3: TGTGCCAGCAGCTTAGCGGGAGTCTCTAGGGAGACCCAGTACTTC. The full variable domain, in which reference TRBV5-6 and TRBJ2-5 provide the parts outside the CDR3, is DAGVTQSPTHLIKTRGQQVTLRCSPKSGHDTVSWYQQALGQGPQFIFQYYEEEERQRGNFPDRFSGHQFPNYSSELNVNALLLGDSALYLCASSLAGVSRETQYFGPGTRLLVL.

The chain joins TRBV6-6 to TRBJ2-7; 8 nucleotides align to TRBD1. V lost 6 bases to trimming and J lost 1 base; unmatched junction nucleotides: 8. The CDR3 has 15 residues. The germline CDR1 and CDR2 sequences are MNHNY and SVGAGI (reference sequence). CDR3 sequence reads: CASSPLDRGSYEQYF. DNA for the CDR3: TGTGCCAGCAGCCCACTAGACAGGGGATCCTACGAGCAGTACTTC.

Comment on this clone: The junction and the germline gene differ at one end; a read error may be behind it. The chain carries TRBV7-9 and TRBJ1-2, with D unresolved. The CDR3 contains 11 residues. From germline, CDR1 is SEHNR and CDR2 FQNEAQ (reference sequence). In nucleotides, the CDR3 is TGTTCCAGCAGCCAATCCGAGGGCTACACCTTC. Encoded protein: CSSSQSEGYTF.

V is TRBV4-2 and J is TRBJ2-1, with 8 bases lining up with TRBD2. The V gene end was trimmed by 4 bases and the J gene end by 7 bases; junction bases not matched to a gene: 15. CDR1 LGHNA and CDR2 YNFKEQ come from the germline V gene. The CDR3 length is 17 residues. The CDR3 nucleotides are TGTGCCAGCAGCCTCATGGGATCAGCGGGAGAAAAAAATGAGCAGTTCTTC. Amino acids: CASSLMGSAGEKNEQFF.

The chain links TRBV5-4 to TRBJ2-2; weak D call: TRBD2 (5 bases). The ends were cut back, 1 base at V and 4 bases at J, with 8 bases in the middle. The CDR3 has 14 amino acids. Germline assignment: CDR1 SGHNT and CDR2 YYREEE (reference sequence). CDR3 in DNA: TGTGCCAGCAGCTTGTTTGGGAGCACCGGGGAGCTGTTTTTT. This encodes CASSLFGSTGELFF.

The chain combines TRBV2 with TRBJ1-1; D is ambiguous. The CDR3 totals 14 residues. The V gene's germline CDR1 is SNHLY and CDR2 FYNNEI. V was trimmed by 9 bases and J by 3 bases, leaving 17 bases between them. The CDR3 region has the DNA TGTGCCAGTAGTTTAATCCCACTGGACACTGAAGCTTTCTTT. This encodes CASSLIPLDTEAFF.

This clone was seen only a few times. The chain combines TRBV7-2 with TRBJ1-5, with a weak D call TRBD1 (6 bases). This CDR3 is 12 amino acids long. Germline V lookup: CDR1 SGHTA, CDR2 FQGNSA. With 4 bases removed from V and 12 bases from J, the gap between germline ends came to 13 bases. DNA of the CDR3: TGTGCCAGCAGCTCCGAGAGGGGGATCCAGCATTTT. Translating gives CASSSERGIQHF.